The T cell receptor beta chain described here comes from a study of shared clonotypes between healthy human individuals. Notes on this clone: Its antigen is unknown.

The protocol was immunoSEQ multiplex PCR, while the TCRdb copy is restricted to in-frame clones and leaves out a portion. The table includes under 600,000 clones, around 95% detected once. Losses at the gene ends were 3 bases for V and 5 bases for J; bases not matched to a gene: 10. Germline V lookup: CDR1 LNHDA, CDR2 SQIVND (reference sequence). CDR3 length: 17 amino acids. Study-wide findings and caveats: In contrast to clonotypes shared by all four donors, non-shared clonotypes had lower generation probabilities.

V is TRBV19 and J is TRBJ2-5; 12 bases agree with TRBD2. The sample taken for sequencing was naive CD4+ T cells sorted from blood. Subset meaning: CD45RA+ positively selected. This receptor was obtained from a woman aged 25 to 39 in good health. The CDR3 reads CASSIQTGLAGRETQYF. For the CDR3, the DNA is TGTGCCAGTAGTATTCAAACGGGACTAGCGGGTAGGGAGACCCAGTACTTC.